The TCR beta chain described here comes from a study of T-cell memory formation after mild COVID-19. This clonotype was recorded a few times. Its target is not known. TCRdb re-analysed the 5' RACE reads in MiXCR, keeping a single row per CDR3 protein. Found here are about 280,000 distinct CDR3 sequences, over 7% of them singletons; the top ten hold approximately 22%. The CDR3 is 13 residues long. Trimming left V 4 bases short and J 5 bases short, with 11 bases between. Germline CDR1 DFQATT, CDR2 SNEGSKA (reference sequence). Broader study findings: CD4/CD8 balance characterized clones contracting day 15 to 85, and CD4+ skew characterized later expanders. CD4+ contracting clones were mainly CM and EM; CD8+ ones, EMRA. Cross-reactive memory seemingly joined, as some responding clones were found in pre-infection memory. Confirmation of SARS-CoV-2 specificity was lacking for second-wave clones peaking day 37.

The J gene is TRBJ1-4, the V gene TRBV20-1, with D perhaps matching TRBD1 (6 bases). Sequencing input: PBMCs or a T cell subset sorted from them (not recorded which). This TCR was sampled from a man younger than 35 who had mild COVID-19 (a few samples of this study predate the infection). Cell type and time point are not known. CDR3: CSAKDRTNEKLFF. Written as DNA, the CDR3 is TGCAGTGCTAAGGACAGAACAAATGAAAAACTGTTTTTT.